Listed below are T cell receptor beta chains from one sample, sequenced in a study of neoadjuvant anti-PD-1 for oral cavity cancer. The table came from immunoSEQ multiplex PCR; TCRdb's copy has only in-frame clones and leaves some out. The table lists under 15,000 clones, about 67% of them singletons, with almost 7% in the top ten. The source material was tumor tissue, sampled before nivolumab (anti-PD-1) treatment. The receptors derive from a person between 35 and 79 years old with oral cavity squamous cell carcinoma. The donor label of this sample is uncertain. Both conserved end residues are part of each CDR3. Fields, in order: J gene, clone size, V gene, D gene, CDR3 protein, CDR3 DNA. A D gene is named only where the DNA matches it firmly. A row's size may be missing; if present it is once, few, many or a size class.

TRBJ2-5 - TRBV27 TRBD1 CASSSKSGGRGETQYF TGTGCCAGCAGTTCCAAGTCAGGGGGCAGAGGGGAGACCCAGTACTTC
TRBJ2-3 - TRBV10-3 TRBD2 CAISFSPSGGNTDTQYF TGTGCCATCAGTTTTTCTCCTAGCGGGGGGAATACAGATACGCAGTATTTT
TRBJ1-2 - TRBV7-8 - CASSLHGGDGYTF TGTGCCAGCAGCTTACACGGAGGGGATGGCTACACCTTC
TRBJ2-5 medium-sized TRBV20-1 - CSAQPQETQYF TGCAGTGCCCAACCACAAGAGACCCAGTACTTC
TRBJ2-2 - TRBV5-6 TRBD1 CASSRGDRGYIGELFF TGTGCCAGCAGCCGAGGGGACAGGGGATATATCGGGGAGCTGTTTTTT
TRBJ2-7 few TRBV28 - CASRAQGAYEQYF TGTGCCAGCAGGGCACAGGGCGCCTACGAGCAGTACTTC
TRBJ1-1 - TRBV28 TRBD1 CASARDRVTEAFF TGTGCCAGCGCCCGGGACAGGGTCACTGAAGCTTTCTTT
TRBJ2-2 once TRBV27 - CASSFRTGTGELFF TGTGCCAGCAGTTTTCGCACGGGCACCGGGGAGCTGTTTTTT
TRBJ2-1 - TRBV27 - CASSSGTYSYNEQFF TGTGCCAGCAGTTCCGGGACATATTCCTACAATGAGCAGTTCTTC
TRBJ2-1 few TRBV7-6 - CASSGGPAYEQFF TGTGCCAGCAGCGGGGGCCCCGCGTATGAGCAGTTCTTC
TRBJ2-3 - TRBV6-6 TRBD2 CASSFQRGGADTQYF TGTGCCAGCAGCTTTCAGCGGGGGGGCGCAGATACGCAGTATTTT
TRBJ2-2 - TRBV30 TRBD2 CAWSPIAGVNTGELFF TGTGCCTGGAGTCCGATAGCGGGAGTCAACACCGGGGAGCTGTTTTTT
TRBJ2-7 once TRBV4-1 TRBD1 CASSQGLRDRWRTYEQYF TGCGCCAGCAGCCAAGGCCTCCGGGACAGGTGGCGGACCTACGAGCAGTACTTC
TRBJ2-7 - TRBV4-1 TRBD2 CASSQASGGRYEQYF TGCGCCAGCAGCCAAGCCTCGGGGGGTCGCTACGAGCAGTACTTC
TRBJ1-6 - TRBV28 - CASKRGLIRSNSPLHF TGTGCCAGCAAAAGGGGTCTGATCCGGAGCAATTCACCCCTCCACTTT
TRBJ2-2 - TRBV5-1 - CASSLSGKLSTGELFF TGCGCCAGCAGCTTATCAGGGAAGTTATCCACCGGGGAGCTGTTTTTT
TRBJ2-3 - TRBV10-3 TRBD2 CAISEGEGLDTQYF TGTGCCATCAGTGAGGGGGAGGGCCTGGATACGCAGTATTTT
TRBJ2-5 - TRBV2 - CAHTGPRAETQYF TGTGCTCACACGGGTCCCAGAGCGGAGACCCAGTACTTC
TRBJ2-3 - TRBV18 - CASSRDRITDTQYF TGTGCCAGCTCACGGGACCGAATCACAGATACGCAGTATTTT
TRBJ1-2 few TRBV5-1 TRBD1 CASSPGQGADYGYTF TGCGCCAGCAGCCCCGGACAGGGGGCTGACTATGGCTACACCTTC
TRBJ1-5 - TRBV28 - CASSLILQRQHF TGTGCCAGCAGTTTAATCTTACAGCGGCAGCATTTT
TRBJ2-3 - TRBV5-1 TRBD2 CASSLLATDTQYF TGCGCCAGCAGCCTACTAGCGACAGATACGCAGTATTTT
TRBJ2-1 - TRBV29-1 - CGGRSYNEQFF TGCGGGGGACGGTCCTACAATGAGCAGTTCTTC
TRBJ1-2 - TRBV28 TRBD1 CASSAPLGTGGTYGYTF TGTGCCAGCAGTGCCCCTCTCGGGACAGGGGGCACCTATGGCTACACCTTC
TRBJ1-1 - TRBV27 - CASSQGVGPGGGEAFF TGTGCCAGCAGCCAGGGAGTAGGGCCCGGGGGGGGTGAAGCTTTCTTT
TRBJ2-1 medium-sized TRBV16 - CASSPNNEQFF TGTGCCAGCAGCCCTAACAATGAGCAGTTCTTC
TRBJ2-2 - TRBV5-4 - CAGSRETGELFF TGTGCCGGATCTAGGGAGACCGGGGAGCTGTTTTTT
TRBJ1-1 - TRBV14 - CASSQAPGGNTEAFF TGTGCCAGCAGCCAAGCCCCAGGAGGGAACACTGAAGCTTTCTTT
TRBJ1-1 medium-sized TRBV9 - CASAGRVNTEAFF TGTGCCAGCGCGGGGAGGGTTAACACTGAAGCTTTCTTT
TRBJ2-6 - TRBV5-1 - CASSLVGEGSGANVLTF TGCGCCAGCAGCTTGGTAGGGGAAGGCTCTGGGGCCAACGTCCTGACTTTC
TRBJ1-1 - TRBV6-1 - CASSSRQPMNTEAFF TGTGCCAGCAGTTCAAGACAGCCCATGAACACTGAAGCTTTCTTT
TRBJ2-2 - TRBV2 TRBD2 CASGKTSGRALTGELFF TGTGCCAGCGGCAAGACTAGCGGGAGGGCCCTCACCGGGGAGCTGTTTTTT
TRBJ1-4 - TRBV5-6 - CASSPRGGLLNEKLFF TGTGCCAGCAGCCCCCGGGGGGGCCTTCTCAATGAAAAACTGTTTTTT
TRBJ2-3 - TRBV5-1 TRBD2 CASSSSAGGTDTQYF TGCGCCAGCAGCTCGTCAGCGGGGGGCACAGATACGCAGTATTTT
TRBJ2-7 few TRBV27 TRBD2 CASSLFGREWNEQYF TGTGCCAGCAGTTTATTCGGGCGGGAGTGGAACGAGCAGTACTTC
TRBJ1-1 - TRBV6-6 - CASSSSSRHGGAFF TGTGCCAGCAGTTCCTCGAGCAGGCACGGGGGAGCTTTCTTT
TRBJ1-6 - TRBV5-1 TRBD1 CASSSRRTGDGSYNSPLHF TGCGCCAGCAGCTCCCGAAGGACAGGGGACGGCTCCTATAATTCACCCCTCCACTTT
TRBJ2-1 - TRBV12-2 - CSPSINEQFF TGCTCGCCCTCAATCAATGAGCAGTTCTTC
TRBJ2-1 - TRBV6-1 - CASSEEGYEQFF TGTGCCAGCAGTGAAGAGGGGTATGAGCAGTTCTTC
TRBJ2-7 - TRBV6-6 - CASSYSYRAGEQYF TGTGCCAGCAGTTACTCATACAGGGCGGGCGAGCAGTACTTC
TRBJ2-3 - TRBV11-2 - CASSPGARTYTDTQYF TGTGCCAGCAGCCCCGGGGCGCGGACGTACACAGATACGCAGTATTTT
TRBJ2-3 - TRBV5-1 TRBD2 CASSPPGGSTDTQYF TGCGCCAGCAGCCCCCCGGGGGGGAGCACAGATACGCAGTATTTT
TRBJ2-1 - TRBV7-2 - CASSLGPANNEQFF TGTGCCAGCAGCTTAGGGCCCGCCAACAATGAGCAGTTCTTC
TRBJ2-2 - TRBV7-8 TRBD2 CASPTSSGSLTGELFF TGTGCCAGCCCCACATCAAGCGGGAGCCTCACCGGGGAGCTGTTTTTT
TRBJ2-3 - TRBV9 - CASSSSGRADTQYF TGTGCCAGCAGCTCTAGTGGTAGGGCAGATACGCAGTATTTT